Shown below are 12 T cell receptor beta chains from a single sample sequenced in a study of blood T cell repertoires in COVID-19. Data came from immunoSEQ multiplex PCR; TCRdb stores just in-frame clones and leaves some out. The sample has over 200,000 clones, around four fifths seen once. The material sequenced was peripheral blood. These TCRs come from a woman aged 80 or older with active or convalescent COVID-19.

The rearrangement joins TRBV9 to TRBJ2-1, with 12 bases lining up with TRBD2. J gave up 2 bases and V 4 bases, and 4 bases lay outside the gene matches. This CDR3 contains 16 residues. Germline loops: CDR1 SGDLS, CDR2 YYNGEE. The CDR3: CASSSASGGAYNEQFF. As DNA, the CDR3 is TGTGCCAGCAGCTCTGCTAGCGGGGGGGCCTACAATGAGCAGTTCTTC.

This clone was seen a handful of times. The rearrangement links TRBV18 to TRBJ1-5; possible D gene TRBD1, 6 bases. V lost 5 bases and J lost 0, with 14 bases in between. Germline values: CDR1 KGHSH, CDR2 LQKENI. The CDR3 length is 16 residues. This CDR3 reads CASSTEQGYSNQPQHF. The DNA of the CDR3 is TGTGCCAGCTCAACCGAACAGGGATATAGCAATCAGCCCCAGCATTTT.

The chain employs TRBV28 and TRBJ2-1, with 9 bases matching TRBD2. Germline lookup yields CDR1 MDHEN and CDR2 SYDVKM. Trimming removed 3 bases from V and 1 base from J; junction bases left unmatched: 10. The CDR3 has 18 amino acids. The CDR3 here is CASSFSSLAGPSYNEQFF. DNA of the CDR3: TGTGCCAGCAGTTTTAGTTCGCTAGCGGGACCTTCCTACAATGAGCAGTTCTTC.

CDR3 sequence reads: CASSATSGGAVADTQYF. CDR3 coding DNA: TGTGCCAGCAGCGCGACTAGCGGGGGGGCGGTCGCAGATACGCAGTATTTT. The genes are TRBV5-4 and TRBJ2-3, with 14 nucleotides matching TRBD2. The CDR3 spans 17 residues. V lost 4 bases, J lost 4 bases, and 8 bases stayed unmatched. Germline V gene sequence: CDR1 SGHNT, CDR2 YYREEE (reference sequence).

The rearrangement uses TRBV11-3 and TRBJ1-1; D gene uncertain. Germline values: CDR1 SGHNT, CDR2 YENEEA. The CDR3 has 11 residues. V was cut by 5 bases and J by 3 bases, with 4 bases left in between. The CDR3 nucleotides are TGTGCCAGCAGCGACTACACTGAAGCTTTCTTT. Translating gives CASSDYTEAFF.

The rearrangement joins TRBV7-2 to TRBJ1-2; the D is unclear. There are 14 residues in the CDR3. From germline, CDR1 is SGHTA and CDR2 FQGNSA. V lost 1 base to trimming and J lost 8 bases, with 14 bases between them. CDR3 DNA sequence: TGTGCCAGCAGCTTAGATCTCGGGGATCGGGGCTACACCTTC. The encoded protein is CASSLDLGDRGYTF.

This rearrangement joins TRBV6-6 to TRBJ2-3; D gene unclear. V lost 3 bases, J lost 2 bases, and 15 bases lay in between. Germline assignment: CDR1 MNHNY and CDR2 SVGAGI (reference sequence). The CDR3 is made up of 16 amino acids. The CDR3 reads CASSYSALTNTDTQYF. In DNA form, the CDR3 reads TGTGCCAGCAGTTATTCCGCCCTCACAAACACAGATACGCAGTATTTT.

V usage is TRBV5-4 and J usage is TRBJ2-7, with D possibly being TRBD2 (5 bases). The CDR3 runs 13 residues. CDR1 is SGHNT, CDR2 YYREEE, per germline (reference sequence). Trimming shortened V by 4 bases and J by 5 bases, and 13 bases separated the two germline ends. The CDR3 is CASSPRPGDEQYF. DNA of the CDR3: TGTGCCAGCAGCCCACGCCCCGGGGACGAGCAGTACTTC.

V and J are TRBV5-1 and TRBJ2-2; D is perhaps TRBD2 (6 bases). CDR3 length: 17 amino acids. Trimming removed 2 bases from V and 0 bases from J, with 14 bases in between. Germline CDR1 reads SGHRS; CDR2 reads YFSETQ. The DNA of the CDR3 is TGCGCCAGCAGCTTATCGCTGGCGGGAACGAACACCGGGGAGCTGTTTTTT. This codes for CASSLSLAGTNTGELFF.

The chain carries TRBV27 and TRBJ1-4; no definite D call. Trimming stripped 5 bases from V and 8 bases from J, with 21 bases between. In germline, CDR1 is MNHEY, CDR2 SMNVEV (reference sequence). CDR3 length: 16 amino acids. The CDR3, as DNA: TGTGCCAGCAGTAAGTTTGGGAGGGCTGGAACCGAAAAACTGTTTTTT. This codes for CASSKFGRAGTEKLFF.

This sequence joins TRBV7-9 and TRBJ1-3; perhaps TRBD1 as D (5 bases). Trimming took off 2 bases at V and 0 bases at J, with 11 bases between the two ends. The CDR3 extends over 16 amino acids. Looked up from germline, CDR1 is SEHNR and CDR2 is FQNEAQ (reference sequence). CDR3 residues: CASSLWRQISGNTIYF. The DNA for the CDR3 is TGTGCCAGCAGCTTATGGCGACAGATCTCTGGAAACACCATATATTTT.

The chain uses TRBV27 and TRBJ2-5, with D perhaps matching TRBD2 (6 bases). The CDR3 length is 16 residues. Germline lookup yields CDR1 MNHEY and CDR2 SMNVEV (reference sequence). Trimming took off 1 base at V and 2 bases at J, with 14 bases between the two ends. CDR3 loop: CASSLLYTGGQETQYF. The CDR3, as DNA: TGTGCCAGCAGTTTATTATATACCGGGGGACAAGAGACCCAGTACTTC.